This paragraph covers one TCR beta chain sequence. These data originate in a study of blood T cell repertoires in COVID-19. Study-level background: The study drew acute and convalescent COVID-19 samples from the United States, Italy and Spain.

There are 13 residues in the CDR3. V gave up 3 bases and J gave up 1 base, with 5 bases separating them. Germline CDR1 reads MDHEN; CDR2 reads SYDVKM. Only in-frame clones appear in the TCRdb table, and some are missing; sequencing was by immunoSEQ multiplex PCR. The repertoire has almost 80,000 clones, more than 80% of them found once; the top ten carry roughly 0.73%. Sequencing was performed on peripheral blood. The source of this sequence is a woman at least 80 years old with acute or convalescent COVID-19. The chain combines TRBV28 with TRBJ2-3, with D possibly matching TRBD2 (5 bases). The DNA for the CDR3 is TGTGCCAGCAGTTTGGGAGGCACAGATACGCAGTATTTT. Translated: CASSLGGTDTQYF. Based on the CDR3 plus reference TRBV28 and TRBJ2-3, the full variable domain is DVKVTQSSRYLVKRTGEKVFLECVQDMDHENMFWYRQDPGLGLRLIYFSYDVKMKEKGDIPEGYSVSREKKERFSLILESASTNQTSMYLCASSLGGTDTQYFGPGTRLTVL.